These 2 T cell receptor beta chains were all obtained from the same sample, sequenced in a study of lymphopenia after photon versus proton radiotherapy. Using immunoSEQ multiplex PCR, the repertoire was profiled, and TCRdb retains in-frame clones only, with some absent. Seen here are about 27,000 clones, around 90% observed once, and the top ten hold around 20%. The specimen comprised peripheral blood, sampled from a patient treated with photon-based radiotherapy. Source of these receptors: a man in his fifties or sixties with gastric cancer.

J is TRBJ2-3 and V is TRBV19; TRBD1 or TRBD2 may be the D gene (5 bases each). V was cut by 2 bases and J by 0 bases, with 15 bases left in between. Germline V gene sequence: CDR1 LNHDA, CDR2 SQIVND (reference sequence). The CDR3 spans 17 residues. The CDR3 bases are TGTGCCAGTAGTATAAGGGTGGGACCCTTCAGCACAGATACGCAGTATTTT. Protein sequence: CASSIRVGPFSTDTQYF.

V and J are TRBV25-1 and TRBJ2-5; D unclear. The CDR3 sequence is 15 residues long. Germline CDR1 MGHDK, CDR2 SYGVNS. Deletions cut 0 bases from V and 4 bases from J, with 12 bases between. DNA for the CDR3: TGTGCCAGCAGTGAATATAAGTTCGGGTCAGAGACCCAGTACTTC. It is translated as CASSEYKFGSETQYF.